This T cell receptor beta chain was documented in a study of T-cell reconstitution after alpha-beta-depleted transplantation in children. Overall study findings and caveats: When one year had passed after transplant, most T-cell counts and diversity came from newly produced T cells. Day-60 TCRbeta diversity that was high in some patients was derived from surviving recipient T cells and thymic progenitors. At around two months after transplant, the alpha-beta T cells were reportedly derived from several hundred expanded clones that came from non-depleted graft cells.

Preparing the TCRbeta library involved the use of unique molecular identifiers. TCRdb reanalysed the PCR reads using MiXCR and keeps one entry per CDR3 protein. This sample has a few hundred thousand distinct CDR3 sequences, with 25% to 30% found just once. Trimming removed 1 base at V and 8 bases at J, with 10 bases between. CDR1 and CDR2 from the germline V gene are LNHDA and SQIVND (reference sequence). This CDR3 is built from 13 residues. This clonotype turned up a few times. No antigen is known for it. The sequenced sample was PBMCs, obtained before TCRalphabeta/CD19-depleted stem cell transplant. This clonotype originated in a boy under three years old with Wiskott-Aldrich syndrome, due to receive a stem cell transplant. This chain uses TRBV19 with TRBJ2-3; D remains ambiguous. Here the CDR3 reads CASSIVSLGTQYF. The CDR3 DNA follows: TGTGCCAGTAGTATAGTTTCATTAGGTACGCAGTATTTT.